This T cell receptor beta chain was sequenced for a study of Graves' ophthalmopathy and Graves' hyperthyroidism. Points on this clonotype: Its antigen is not identified. At one of its ends the junction is not consistent with the germline gene, which may arise from a read error.

Amplification of the TCR beta CDR3 regions used RNA transcripts (as template). Second-round multiplex PCR came after a first-round RT-PCR that employed HTBI primers. MiXCR, applied by TCRdb to the multiplex PCR reads, yields one record per CDR3 protein. Among some 750,000 distinct CDR3 sequences listed, roughly two fifths were seen once. There are 14 residues in the CDR3. Germline CDR1 and CDR2: MGHDK and SYGVNS. Overall study findings and caveats: In blood, most expanded thyroid clonotypes above 0.001 frequency were also detected. With a specificity of just under 75% and a sensitivity of around 71%, the model predicted ophthalmopathy progression.

The clonotype comes from an adult man with Graves' ophthalmopathy. This chain links TRBV25-1 with TRBJ2-2; D remains unclear. The sample taken for sequencing was peripheral blood. The CDR3 loop reads CASSETLRTGELFF. The DNA of the CDR3 is TGCGCCAGCAGTGAAACCCTCCGCACCGGGGAGCTGTTTTTT.